The clone carrying this TCR beta chain was seen repeatedly, ten times or more. These data belong to a study of metastatic and nonmetastatic thyroid tumors. Study background: Repertoires were compared across blood and tumor or nodule tissue from malignant and benign thyroid patients.

Germline values: CDR1 SGHTA, CDR2 FQGNSA. V was trimmed by 5 bases and J by 7 bases, leaving 20 bases between them. CDR3 length: 15 amino acids. Every patient underwent thyroid surgery untreated. Using MiXCR, TCRdb re-called clones from the PCR reads. The table has 65,000 to 70,000 clones, 12% to 15% seen once. J is TRBJ2-5 and V is TRBV7-2; D not resolved. Input material: blood. The receptor was derived from a male donor with papillary thyroid cancer or a benign thyroid nodule (not recorded which). Some clones in this sample may be carry-over from other donors' samples. The CDR3 is CASSPSTDLFGTQYF. DNA of the CDR3: TGTGCCAGCAGCCCCAGTACCGACTTGTTTGGGACCCAGTACTTC.